Many counts were recorded for the clone carrying this TCR beta chain. Its antigen is undetermined. TCR alpha and beta CDR3 regions were amplified from RNA using iRepertoire nested multiplex PCR. TCRdb called the multiplex PCR reads again in MiXCR, with one record for every CDR3 protein. Here the sample spans about 99,000 distinct CDR3 sequences, approximately 28% being singletons. The sample belongs to a study of glioma-infiltrating T cells. Study-wide results and limits: Non-neoplastic patients had below-expected tissue-blood divergence, while all gliomas exceeded expectation. Very few CDR3 sequences were shared between tissue and blood.

V was cut by 2 bases and J by 4 bases, with 9 bases left in between. The CDR3 runs 15 residues. Germline assignment: CDR1 MDHEN and CDR2 SYDVKM. The rearrangement joins TRBV28 to TRBJ1-6, with a weak D call TRBD1 (5 bases). The source of this sequence is a human donor with low-grade glioma or glioblastoma, undergoing nonglioma brain surgery, or in good health (not recorded which). Sequencing was performed on glioma tissue, nonneoplastic brain tissue, or PBMCs (not recorded which). CDR3 bases: TGTGCCAGCAGTTTAGGGACGGATTATAATTCACCCCTCCACTTT. Its translation is CASSLGTDYNSPLHF.